Below, 9 T cell receptor beta chains from the same sample are listed, as sequenced in a study of regulatory T cells in long-lasting Graves disease. Documented time point: newly diagnosed GD, antithyroid drugs for less than 3 months. PBMC RNA served as the TCR library source. Assembly of TCR beta libraries relied on iRepertoire HTBI primers together with Arm-PCR of CDR3 regions. TCRdb re-analysed the multiplex PCR reads in MiXCR, keeping a single row per CDR3 protein. The repertoire holds a few hundred thousand distinct CDR3 sequences, with under 20% as singletons. These data were also filed under a second study, of T cells in Graves' hyperthyroidism and ophthalmopathy.

The input for sequencing was peripheral blood mononuclear cells (PBMCs), taken at new diagnosis, from a patient treated with antithyroid drugs. Receptor source: a woman younger than 45 with Graves disease.

On this clonotype: A much more abundant neighbour one base away suggests this may be a read error. The chain uses TRBV5-1 and TRBJ1-1, with a possible D match to TRBD1 (6 bases). This CDR3 has 15 amino acids. CDR1 is SGHRS, CDR2 YFSETQ, per germline. The CDR3 protein is CANSLVSGGNTEAFF. As DNA, the CDR3 is TGCGCCAACAGCTTGGTATCCGGGGGCAACACTGAAGCTTTCTTT.

The chain is built from TRBV5-6 and TRBJ2-2; D tentatively fits TRBD1 or TRBD2 (5 bases each). The CDR3 length is 16 residues. The V gene's germline CDR1 is SGHDT and CDR2 YYEEEE. V lost 4 bases to trimming and J lost 0 bases, with 13 bases between them. The CDR3 coding sequence is TGTGCCAGCAGCCCGGTAGAGGGGACGAACACCGGGGAGCTGTTTTTT. It specifies CASSPVEGTNTGELFF.

This clonotype was counted ten times or more. The chain has TRBV7-2 and TRBJ2-1; D is possibly TRBD1 (6 bases). Trimming removed 5 bases from V and 8 bases from J, with 10 bases in between. Germline V lookup: CDR1 SGHTA, CDR2 FQGNSA. This CDR3 contains 12 residues. Here the CDR3 DNA reads TGTGCCAGCAGCCCCAGGGGTCATGAGCAGTTCTTC. It encodes CASSPRGHEQFF.

This chain links TRBV7-9 with TRBJ1-4, with TRBD1 as a possible D gene (6 bases). The V end was cut by 7 bases, the J end by 8 bases, with 17 bases between. Per the germline V gene, CDR1 is SEHNR and CDR2 is FQNEAQ (reference sequence). CDR3 length equals 14 residues. Written as DNA, the CDR3 is TGTGCCAGCACCCGGGGGGACATCGAAGAAAAACTGTTTTTT. Residues: CASTRGDIEEKLFF.

Notes on this clonotype: This likely traces to a read error, being one base from a far larger clone. This chain connects TRBV3-1 to TRBJ2-3; D possibly corresponds to TRBD2 (6 bases). The germline gives CDR1 LGHDT, CDR2 YNNKEL (reference sequence). The CDR3 sequence is 13 residues long. The CDR3 reads CASSPGGADAQYF. CDR3 nucleotide sequence: TGTGCCAGCTCACCCGGGGGAGCAGATGCGCAGTATTTT.

The chain carries TRBV14 and TRBJ2-1, with D hard to call. With 4 bases removed from V and 5 bases from J, the gap between germline ends came to 9 bases. Germline CDR1 and CDR2: SGHDN and FVKESK. This CDR3 contains 13 residues. The CDR3 loop is CASSRADHNEQFF. CDR3 bases: TGTGCCAGCAGCCGGGCAGACCACAATGAGCAGTTCTTC.

In this sample, this clonotype turned up many times. The J gene is TRBJ1-1, the V gene TRBV7-9; D not certain. Looked up from germline, CDR1 is SEHNR and CDR2 is FQNEAQ (reference sequence). V was shortened by 5 bases and J by 5 bases, with 18 bases between the two germline ends. This CDR3 region has 15 residues. CDR3 nucleotide sequence: TGTGCCAGCAGCCTTTCGGGAGGGAGAGGTACTGAAGCTTTCTTT. This codes for CASSLSGGRGTEAFF. The full variable domain, rest sourced from reference TRBV7-9 and TRBJ1-1, is DTGVSQNPRHKITKRGQNVTFRCDPISEHNRLYWYRQTLGQGPEFLTYFQNEAQLEKSRLLSDRFSAERPKGSFSTLEIQRTEQGDSAMYLCASSLSGGRGTEAFFGQGTRLTVV.

In this sample, this clonotype turned up many times. The rearrangement uses TRBV15 and TRBJ1-1, with 7 bases fitting TRBD1. J gave up 4 bases and V 5 bases, and 13 bases lay outside the gene matches. Germline CDR1 LNHNV, CDR2 YYDKDF (reference sequence). This CDR3 comprises 16 residues. The CDR3 region has the DNA TGTGCCACCAGCCCTGCTTTTCAGACAGGGATCACTGAAGCTTTCTTT. It encodes CATSPAFQTGITEAFF.

This clonotype was picked up a small number of times. A much bigger clone sits one base away, suggesting this may be a read error. The V and J genes are TRBV12-3 or TRBV12-4 and TRBJ2-6, with TRBD1 as a possible D gene (6 bases). V lost 6 bases, J lost 1 base, and 19 bases lay in between. This CDR3 region has 18 residues. The CDR3 here is CASSEKQGKRSGANVLTF. As DNA, the CDR3 is TGTGCCAGCAGCGAAAAACAGGGCAAGCGGTCTGGGGCCAACGTCCTGACTTTC.